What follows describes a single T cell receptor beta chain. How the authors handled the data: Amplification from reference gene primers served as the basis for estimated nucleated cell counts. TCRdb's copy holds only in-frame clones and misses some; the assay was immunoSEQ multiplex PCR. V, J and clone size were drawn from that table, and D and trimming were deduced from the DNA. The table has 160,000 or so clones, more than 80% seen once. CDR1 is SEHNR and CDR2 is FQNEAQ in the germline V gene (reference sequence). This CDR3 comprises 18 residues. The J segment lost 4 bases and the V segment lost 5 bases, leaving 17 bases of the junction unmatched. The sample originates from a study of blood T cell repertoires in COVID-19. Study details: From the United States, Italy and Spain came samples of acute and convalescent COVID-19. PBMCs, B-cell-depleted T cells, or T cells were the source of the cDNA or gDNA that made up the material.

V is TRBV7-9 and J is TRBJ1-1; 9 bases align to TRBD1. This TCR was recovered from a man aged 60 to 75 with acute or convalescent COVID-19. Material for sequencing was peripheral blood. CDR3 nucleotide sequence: TGTGCCAGCAGCCCAGAGCAGGGACAGGGAGCCAGAGGCACTGAAGCTTTCTTT. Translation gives CASSPEQGQGARGTEAFF. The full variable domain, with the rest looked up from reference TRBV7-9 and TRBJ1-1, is DTGVSQNPRHKITKRGQNVTFRCDPISEHNRLYWYRQTLGQGPEFLTYFQNEAQLEKSRLLSDRFSAERPKGSFSTLEIQRTEQGDSAMYLCASSPEQGQGARGTEAFFGQGTRLTVV.